The clone carrying this TCR beta chain came up once. The data belong to a study of blood T cell repertoires in COVID-19. The junction had 6 bases not matched to a gene; V was cut back by 0 bases and J by 1 base. Germline V gene sequence: CDR1 SGHDN, CDR2 FVKESK. The CDR3 covers 17 residues. Repertoires were generated with immunoSEQ multiplex PCR, while TCRdb's copy carries only in-frame clones and drops some. Here the sample spans more than 200,000 clones, around 90% being singletons. The sequencing sample was made of peripheral blood. This sequence joins TRBV14 and TRBJ1-3; 7 nucleotides match TRBD1. The receptor's source is a man aged 18 to 30 with active or convalescent COVID-19. CDR3 bases: TGTGCCAGCAGCCAAGATTATCCAGGGGGTTCTGGAAACACCATATATTTT. Protein sequence: CASSQDYPGGSGNTIYF. The whole variable domain, filled in from reference TRBV14 and TRBJ1-3, reads EAGVTQFPSHSVIEKGQTVTLRCDPISGHDNLYWYRRVMGKEIKFLLHFVKESKQDESGMPNNRFLAERTGGTYSTLKVQPAELEDSGVYFCASSQDYPGGSGNTIYFGEGSWLTVV.